These T cell receptor beta chains were read from a single sample in a study of blood T cell repertoires in COVID-19. Sequencing used immunoSEQ multiplex PCR; TCRdb keeps in-frame clones, though not all of them. The table includes about 410,000 clones, approximately 89% detected once. The specimen was peripheral blood. These receptors were collected from a woman aged 40 to 50 with COVID-19, enrolled during active disease. The CDR3 runs from the conserved cysteine through the conserved F or W. The D gene is left open where the match is weak. Clone size is not always given. Where it is, it says once, few, many or a class for expanded clones.

v_call: TRBV9; clone_size: .; d_call: .; j_call: TRBJ2-5; cdr3_nt: TGTGCCAGCAGTTTCGGGGGGCTCCAAGAGACCCAGTACTTC; cdr3_aa: CASSFGGLQETQYF
v_call: TRBV9; clone_size: .; d_call: .; j_call: TRBJ1-5; cdr3_nt: TGTGCCAGCAGCGTTGGACAGTTCAATCAGCCCCAGCATTTT; cdr3_aa: CASSVGQFNQPQHF
v_call: TRBV4-3; clone_size: .; d_call: .; j_call: TRBJ1-2; cdr3_nt: TGCGCCAGCAGCCAAGACTTAATTGCTAACTATGGCTACACCTTC; cdr3_aa: CASSQDLIANYGYTF
v_call: TRBV7-2; clone_size: .; d_call: TRBD1; j_call: TRBJ1-2; cdr3_nt: TGTGCCAGCAGCTTCGGACAGGGGGCGTATGGCTACACCTTC; cdr3_aa: CASSFGQGAYGYTF
v_call: TRBV7-9; clone_size: .; d_call: TRBD2; j_call: TRBJ2-2; cdr3_nt: TGTGCCAGCAGCCGGACGTCGGGGGGAACCGGGGAGCTGTTTTTT; cdr3_aa: CASSRTSGGTGELFF
v_call: TRBV4-1; clone_size: .; d_call: .; j_call: TRBJ2-5; cdr3_nt: TGCGCCAGCAGCCGAATAGAGGCAGAGACCCAGTACTTC; cdr3_aa: CASSRIEAETQYF
v_call: TRBV27; clone_size: .; d_call: .; j_call: TRBJ2-2; cdr3_nt: TGTGCCAGCAAAACCCGCGTTACAGGGAACCCGGCTACCGGGGAGCTGTTTTTT; cdr3_aa: CASKTRVTGNPATGELFF
v_call: TRBV6-4; clone_size: .; d_call: .; j_call: TRBJ1-5; cdr3_nt: TGTGCCAGCAGTGACTGTTCGGGGGTAGGTCAGCCCCAGCATTTT; cdr3_aa: CASSDCSGVGQPQHF
v_call: TRBV19; clone_size: .; d_call: .; j_call: TRBJ2-7; cdr3_nt: TGTGCCAGTAGACAGGGTCCCTCCTACGAGCAGTACTTC; cdr3_aa: CASRQGPSYEQYF
v_call: TRBV4-3; clone_size: .; d_call: .; j_call: TRBJ1-5; cdr3_nt: TGCGCCAGCAGCCAAGATTTTACAGGGTATCAGCCCCAGCATTTT; cdr3_aa: CASSQDFTGYQPQHF
v_call: TRBV2; clone_size: .; d_call: .; j_call: TRBJ1-6; cdr3_nt: TGTGCCAGCAGTGAAAGTGCTCACGGGAGCTCCTATAATTCACCCCTCCACTTT; cdr3_aa: CASSESAHGSSYNSPLHF
v_call: TRBV19; clone_size: .; d_call: .; j_call: TRBJ1-3; cdr3_nt: TGTGCCAGTAGTATACGTAGGCAGGGTGGCGTGGACTCTGGAAACACCATATATTTT; cdr3_aa: CASSIRRQGGVDSGNTIYF
v_call: TRBV7-2; clone_size: few; d_call: .; j_call: TRBJ1-5; cdr3_nt: TGTGCCAGCAGCTTATATAAATCCGGGGGGGGAGTCTATCAGCCCCAGCATTTT; cdr3_aa: CASSLYKSGGGVYQPQHF
v_call: TRBV5-4; clone_size: once; d_call: .; j_call: TRBJ2-3; cdr3_nt: TGTGCCAGCAGCCCTCCGCGGACAGATACGCAGTATTTT; cdr3_aa: CASSPPRTDTQYF
v_call: TRBV5-1; clone_size: .; d_call: TRBD1; j_call: TRBJ2-7; cdr3_nt: TGCGCCAGCACGGCCGGGACAGGGGGCGAGGAGCAGTACTTC; cdr3_aa: CASTAGTGGEEQYF
v_call: TRBV30; clone_size: .; d_call: .; j_call: TRBJ1-2; cdr3_nt: TGTGCCTGGAGCCTCCCTACCGGGGTTGGCTACACCTTC; cdr3_aa: CAWSLPTGVGYTF
v_call: TRBV28; clone_size: few; d_call: .; j_call: TRBJ1-5; cdr3_nt: TGTGCCAGCAGTCCCTATTCAACCGAAATGCAGCCCCAGCATTTT; cdr3_aa: CASSPYSTEMQPQHF
v_call: TRBV3-1/TRBV3-2; clone_size: .; d_call: .; j_call: TRBJ2-7; cdr3_nt: TGTGCCAGCAGCCAAACGTGGGGAGGCGAGCAGTACTTC; cdr3_aa: CASSQTWGGEQYF
v_call: TRBV30; clone_size: .; d_call: TRBD1; j_call: TRBJ1-4; cdr3_nt: TGTGCCTACTCGGGACAGAAAAATGAAAAACTGTTTTTT; cdr3_aa: CAYSGQKNEKLFF
v_call: TRBV27; clone_size: .; d_call: TRBD1; j_call: TRBJ2-7; cdr3_nt: TGTGCCAGCAGTGGGACAGTTTCCTACGAGCAGTACTTC; cdr3_aa: CASSGTVSYEQYF
v_call: TRBV6-2/TRBV6-3; clone_size: .; d_call: TRBD2; j_call: TRBJ2-7; cdr3_nt: TGTGCCAGCAGTAACCCGGGGGGTTACGAGCAGTACTTC; cdr3_aa: CASSNPGGYEQYF
v_call: TRBV12-3/TRBV12-4; clone_size: .; d_call: .; j_call: TRBJ2-7; cdr3_nt: TGTGCCAGCAAGAGAGCGGTCTCCTACGAGCAGTACTTC; cdr3_aa: CASKRAVSYEQYF
v_call: TRBV19; clone_size: once; d_call: TRBD1; j_call: TRBJ1-2; cdr3_nt: TGTGCCAGCCGACAGGGTGGCTATGGCTACACCTTC; cdr3_aa: CASRQGGYGYTF
v_call: TRBV2; clone_size: .; d_call: TRBD1; j_call: TRBJ2-2; cdr3_nt: TGTGCCAGCAGTACAACAGGGGGCATGAACACCGGGGAGCTGTTTTTT; cdr3_aa: CASSTTGGMNTGELFF